A single sample is the source of the 21 T cell receptor beta chains below, sequenced in a study of PD-1 blockade in classical Hodgkin lymphoma. Every patient had relapsed following autologous stem cell transplantation, and cohorts differed in brentuximab vedotin exposure. Method: immunoSEQ multiplex PCR; TCRdb's copy keeps in-frame clones and lacks some. The sample lists approximately 51,000 clones; 73% were seen once. Here the sequenced sample was peripheral blood mononuclear cells (PBMCs), taken before the second cycle of nivolumab. These receptors all come from a human donor with classical Hodgkin lymphoma.

The chain combines TRBV7-2 with TRBJ1-5, with 7 bases identical to TRBD1. V trimming: 6 bases; J trimming: 2 bases; junction bases outside the gene matches: 4. The CDR3 sequence is 14 residues long. Germline lookup yields CDR1 SGHTA and CDR2 FQGNSA. CDR3 in DNA: TGTGCCAGCAGTCCTACAGGGGGCAATCAGCCCCAGCATTTT. Protein sequence: CASSPTGGNQPQHF.

This clone was seen more than once but under ten times. This chain connects TRBV29-1 to TRBJ2-7; 8 bases align to TRBD1. CDR1 SQVTM and CDR2 ANQGSEA come from the germline V gene. V lost 0 bases and J lost 0; bases outside the gene matches: 1. This CDR3 is built from 14 residues. CDR3 amino acids: CSVEDGTGSYEQYF. CDR3 nucleotides: TGCAGCGTTGAAGACGGGACAGGCTCCTACGAGCAGTACTTC.

There are a few counts of this clone. The chain links TRBV6-5 to TRBJ2-2; 8 positions agree with TRBD2. The germline CDR1 and CDR2 sequences are MNHEY and SVGAGI. After removal of 10 bases from V and 1 base from J, the junction contained 5 bases not matched to a gene. The CDR3 has 14 residues. CDR3 sequence (DNA): TGTGCCACGTTTAGCGGGATGAACACCGGGGAGCTGTTTTTT. It is translated as CATFSGMNTGELFF.

This clone is categorized as medium-sized (0.01 to 0.1%). The chain uses TRBV25-1 and TRBJ1-1; D unresolved. Germline CDR1 MGHDK, CDR2 SYGVNS. V lost 2 bases, J lost 4 bases, and 5 bases lay in between. The CDR3 is 12 residues long. Here the CDR3 DNA reads TGTGCCAGCAGTGAACGGGGCACTGAAGCTTTCTTT. As protein: CASSERGTEAFF.

CDR3 nucleotides: TGCAGCGTTTCAAGCGAAGACCGACCTACAGAGCAGTACTTC. Protein product: CSVSSEDRPTEQYF. This chain links TRBV29-1 with TRBJ2-7; no definite D call. Between the trimmed V and J ends, which lost 5 bases and 7 bases, there was a span of 21 bases. CDR1 is SQVTM and CDR2 is ANQGSEA in the germline V gene. The CDR3 loop spans 14 amino acids.

The V call is TRBV6-1, the J call TRBJ2-7, with D possibly being TRBD1 (6 bases). The length of the CDR3 is 15 residues. The V gene's germline CDR1 is MNHNS and CDR2 SASEGT. V was trimmed by 4 bases and J by 4 bases, leaving 17 bases between them. The CDR3 loop reads CASSGRDMALYEQYF. CDR3 coding DNA: TGTGCCAGCAGTGGCCGGGACATGGCCCTTTACGAGCAGTACTTC.

In nucleotides, the CDR3 is TGTGCCAGCAGCGGATCAGGGGCGTACTACAATGAGCAGTTCTTC. Amino acids: CASSGSGAYYNEQFF. The chain links TRBV9 to TRBJ2-1, with D maybe TRBD1 (6 bases). Trimming shortened V by 3 bases and J by 3 bases, and 13 bases separated the two germline ends. Germline V gives CDR1 SGDLS, CDR2 YYNGEE. This CDR3 region has 15 residues.

This sequence joins TRBV7-3 and TRBJ2-1; tentative D call: TRBD1 (7 bases). Germline lookup yields CDR1 SGHTA and CDR2 FQGTGA. The length of the CDR3 is 14 residues. V dropped 2 bases and J dropped 9 bases, with 14 bases sitting between them. The CDR3 nucleotides are TGTGCCAGCAGCTTACAGGGGGGCAGAGGTGAGCAGTTCTTC. Its protein product is CASSLQGGRGEQFF.

The J gene is TRBJ1-2, the V gene TRBV30; a weak D match, TRBD1 (6 bases). In germline, CDR1 is GTSNPN, CDR2 SVGIG (reference sequence). Trimming removed 1 base from V and 2 bases from J, with 11 bases in between. The CDR3 runs to 14 residues. The CDR3 DNA sequence: TGTGCCTGGAGTGCAACCACAGGGAACTATGGCTACACCTTC. Translation gives CAWSATTGNYGYTF.

This rearrangement joins TRBV6-1 to TRBJ2-1, with 12 bases aligning to TRBD1. The germline CDR1 and CDR2 sequences are MNHNS and SASEGT. V shed 0 bases, J shed 8 bases, and the junction held 11 bases outside the gene matches. The CDR3 spans 18 residues. The chain's CDR3 is CASSEARGWGQGAYEQFF. CDR3 nucleotide sequence: TGTGCCAGCAGTGAAGCGCGGGGTTGGGGACAGGGGGCTTATGAGCAGTTCTTC.

The genes are TRBV11-2 and TRBJ2-1; D is perhaps TRBD2 (6 bases). The CDR3 is made up of 16 amino acids. Germline loops: CDR1 SGHAT, CDR2 FQNNGV. With 5 bases removed from V and 0 bases from J, the gap between germline ends came to 14 bases. The CDR3 here is CASSRLTSSSYNEQFF. CDR3 nucleotide sequence: TGTGCCAGCAGCCGATTGACTAGTAGCTCCTACAATGAGCAGTTCTTC.

The rearrangement joins TRBV7-9 to TRBJ2-1, with D maybe TRBD2 (6 bases). V was pared by 0 bases and J by 9 bases, with 12 bases between. From germline, CDR1 is SEHNR and CDR2 FQNEAQ (reference sequence). CDR3 length: 14 amino acids. The CDR3 bases are TGTGCCAGCAGCTTAGCGGCTAGCGTCAGTGAGCAGTTCTTC. It yields the protein CASSLAASVSEQFF. The whole variable domain, filled in from reference TRBV7-9 and TRBJ2-1, reads DTGVSQNPRHKITKRGQNVTFRCDPISEHNRLYWYRQTLGQGPEFLTYFQNEAQLEKSRLLSDRFSAERPKGSFSTLEIQRTEQGDSAMYLCASSLAASVSEQFFGPGTRLTVL.

This clone was observed a single time. The chain carries TRBV7-2 and TRBJ1-1, with D perhaps TRBD1 (5 bases). The CDR3 consists of 14 residues. Germline CDR1 SGHTA, CDR2 FQGNSA. Trimming took off 1 base at V and 11 bases at J, with 17 bases between the two ends. The CDR3 DNA is TGTGCCAGCAGCTTAGATCAAGGGGCCGCGAGGGCTTTCTTT. It yields the protein CASSLDQGAARAFF.

The V gene is TRBV19, the J gene TRBJ1-5; 9 bases agree with TRBD1. The CDR3 runs 16 residues. After removal of 1 base from V and 4 bases from J, the junction contained 5 bases not matched to a gene. The germline V gene encodes CDR1 LNHDA and CDR2 SQIVND (reference sequence). The CDR3 coding sequence is TGTGCCAGTAGTATAGGGTCCGGGACAGGGAATCAGCCCCAGCATTTT. This sequence encodes CASSIGSGTGNQPQHF.

This chain uses TRBV7-2 with TRBJ2-7; D possibly corresponds to TRBD1 (6 bases). This CDR3 has 14 amino acids. The germline gives CDR1 SGHTA, CDR2 FQGNSA. V dropped 2 bases and J dropped 4 bases, with 12 bases sitting between them. CDR3 amino acids: CASSLRQAPYEQYF. The DNA for the CDR3 is TGTGCCAGCAGCTTACGACAGGCCCCTTACGAGCAGTACTTC.

The table lists this clone with a few counts. The J gene is TRBJ2-6, the V gene TRBV10-3; no reliable D call. CDR1 ENHRY and CDR2 SYGVKD come from the germline V gene. The CDR3 is 15 amino acids. V lost 2 bases, J lost 0 bases, and 5 bases lay in between. The CDR3 reads CAISEGVSGANVLTF. The CDR3 bases are TGTGCCATCAGTGAGGGGGTCTCTGGGGCCAACGTCCTGACTTTC.

The genes are TRBV18 and TRBJ2-1, with a tentative D call TRBD1 (6 bases). This CDR3 is built from 13 residues. Between the trimmed V and J ends, which lost 0 bases and 7 bases, there was a span of 7 bases. From germline, CDR1 is KGHSH and CDR2 LQKENI. This CDR3 reads CASSPPGANEQFF. Here the CDR3 DNA reads TGTGCCAGCTCACCACCGGGGGCGAATGAGCAGTTCTTC.

As DNA, the CDR3 is TGCGCCAGCAGCGAGGTCACAGGGACTTTTCCCTACGAGCAGTACTTC. This translates into CASSEVTGTFPYEQYF. The chain employs TRBV10-1 and TRBJ2-7; possibly TRBD1 or TRBD2 for D (6 bases each). Trimming removed 6 bases from V and 2 bases from J, with 20 bases in between. The germline gives CDR1 WNHNN, CDR2 SYGVQD (reference sequence). This CDR3 spans 16 amino acids.

The count of this clone is one. This rearrangement joins TRBV6-5 to TRBJ2-2, with D maybe TRBD2 (6 bases). Trimming pared 11 bases from V and 3 bases from J, leaving 16 bases between. CDR3 length equals 14 residues. Germline V lookup: CDR1 MNHEY, CDR2 SVGAGI. CDR3 coding DNA: TGTGCCCTTCCCGGGGGAGTTGACACCGGGGAGCTGTTTTTT. Translated: CALPGGVDTGELFF.

V gene TRBV6-6 combines with J gene TRBJ1-3; D not certain. CDR1 and CDR2 from the germline V gene are MNHNY and SVGAGI (reference sequence). V was pared by 5 bases and J by 7 bases, with 21 bases between. CDR3 length: 16 residues. CDR3 loop: CASSRTLPPPDNTIYF. In DNA, the CDR3 is TGTGCCAGCAGTCGAACACTTCCACCTCCTGACAACACCATATATTTT.

The chain is built from TRBV11-2 and TRBJ2-1; TRBD1 matches at 7 bases. The CDR3 consists of 14 residues. Trimming cost V 5 bases and J 2 bases; bases outside gene matches: 3. Germline CDR1 SGHAT, CDR2 FQNNGV. CDR3 sequence (DNA): TGTGCCAGCAGCCCTACAGGGGCCTACAATGAGCAGTTCTTC. This encodes CASSPTGAYNEQFF.